This TCR beta chain appears in the sequencing data of a study of blood T cell repertoires in COVID-19. In the study overall: Sites across the United States, Italy and Spain contributed samples from acute and convalescent COVID-19. PBMCs, B-cell-depleted T cells, or T cells provided the cDNA or gDNA that made up the material.

As handled by the study authors: Amplification of reference gene primers provided the estimated nucleated cell counts. Sequenced by immunoSEQ multiplex PCR; TCRdb stores in-frame clones only, minus some. The V and J calls and the clone size are those of that table, but D and trimming were determined from the DNA. The sample lists roughly 150,000 clones; roughly 91% were seen once. This CDR3 is 14 amino acids long. The germline V gene has CDR1 SGHNT and CDR2 YYREEE (reference sequence). Deletions cut 2 bases from V and 4 bases from J, with 12 bases between. The sequenced material came from peripheral blood. The genes are TRBV5-4 and TRBJ1-2; TRBD1 is a possible D gene (6 bases). The source is a man aged 50 or older who had recovered from COVID-19. The CDR3 sequence: CASSLQGQGYGYTF. CDR3 coding DNA: TGTGCCAGCAGCTTACAGGGTCAGGGCTATGGCTACACCTTC.